One sample yielded the 14 T cell receptor beta chains listed below, sequenced in a study of blood T cell repertoires in COVID-19. Sequenced by immunoSEQ multiplex PCR; TCRdb stores in-frame clones only, minus some. The data contain 200,000 or so clones, approximately 80% of them singletons. What was sequenced was peripheral blood. The receptors come from a human donor with acute or convalescent COVID-19. The donor label of this sample is uncertain.

The gene calls are TRBV19 and TRBJ2-7; the match to TRBD1 covers 10 bases. The trim removed 6 bases at V and 6 bases at J, leaving 11 bases unmatched. Germline CDR1 and CDR2: LNHDA and SQIVND (reference sequence). There are 15 residues in the CDR3. CDR3 protein: CASRKSGTGEGEQYF. DNA for the CDR3: TGTGCCAGTAGAAAGTCCGGGACAGGGGAAGGCGAGCAGTACTTC.

V gene TRBV9 combines with J gene TRBJ1-4; tentative D call: TRBD1 (6 bases). CDR3 length: 15 amino acids. The germline V and J ends were trimmed by 2 bases and 3 bases, with 11 bases remaining between them. CDR1 and CDR2 from the germline V gene are SGDLS and YYNGEE. The CDR3 sequence: CASSVRTGSNEKLFF. CDR3 nucleotide sequence: TGTGCCAGCAGCGTCCGAACAGGGTCTAATGAAAAACTGTTTTTT.

This clone is a singleton in its sample. The junction shows a germline mismatch at one end, possibly a read error. The chain combines TRBV4-1 with TRBJ1-4; 8 bases match TRBD1. The germline gives CDR1 MGHRA, CDR2 YSYEKL. The CDR3 has 16 amino acids. This CDR3 reads CASSQVDRGAKEKLFF. The CDR3 nucleotides read TGCGCCAGCAGCCAAGTAGACAGGGGAGCTAAGGAAAAACTGTTTTTT.

This chain links TRBV7-2 with TRBJ2-7; 7 nucleotides agree with TRBD2. Germline loops: CDR1 SGHTA, CDR2 FQGNSA. V shed 6 bases, J shed 6 bases, and the junction held 8 bases outside the gene matches. The length of the CDR3 is 13 residues. For the CDR3, the DNA is TGTGCCAGCAGAGCAGGACTAGTGGGCGAGCAGTACTTC. It specifies CASRAGLVGEQYF.

The chain joins TRBV2 to TRBJ1-1; D remains unclear. The germline V gene encodes CDR1 SNHLY and CDR2 FYNNEI. V lost 4 bases and J lost 11, with 14 bases in between. CDR3 length: 12 residues. The CDR3 sequence is CASSGEGFGAFF. For the CDR3, the DNA is TGTGCCAGCAGTGGGGAGGGATTTGGGGCTTTCTTT.

The chain links TRBV18 to TRBJ1-3; unclear D gene. The V and J ends lost 0 bases and 4 bases respectively, with 13 bases between them. This CDR3 spans 16 amino acids. Germline CDR1 reads KGHSH; CDR2 reads LQKENI. CDR3 sequence: CASSPPAAGQGNTIYF. The CDR3 coding sequence is TGTGCCAGCTCACCACCTGCGGCTGGTCAGGGAAACACCATATATTTT.

Comments on this clone: This sample also contains other DNA sequences that code for the same CDR3. This rearrangement joins TRBV6-2 or TRBV6-3 to TRBJ2-7; 11 bases fit TRBD2. J was trimmed by 4 bases and V by 2 bases; bases with no gene match: 4. Germline CDR1 reads MNHEY; CDR2 reads SVGEGT. There are 15 residues in the CDR3. CDR3 sequence (DNA): TGTGCCAGCAGTTACCCTACTAGCGGGAGTTACGAGCAGTACTTC. Encoded protein: CASSYPTSGSYEQYF.

The CDR3: CASSATRDRGREKLFF. The DNA of the CDR3 is TGTGCCAGCAGCGCCACTCGAGACAGGGGCCGGGAAAAACTGTTTTTT. The chain combines TRBV5-6 with TRBJ1-4; 8 bases match TRBD1. CDR3 length equals 16 residues. CDR1 is SGHDT, CDR2 YYEEEE, per germline. The trim removed 4 bases at V and 8 bases at J, leaving 13 bases unmatched.

This rearrangement joins TRBV11-2 to TRBJ1-1; perhaps TRBD1 as D (6 bases). CDR3 length equals 15 residues. Trimming pared 4 bases from V and 1 base from J, leaving 13 bases between. The germline V gene has CDR1 SGHAT and CDR2 FQNNGV. Written as DNA, the CDR3 is TGTGCCAGCAGCTACCCGGGGGGGCCGAACACTGAAGCTTTCTTT. This gives the protein CASSYPGGPNTEAFF.

This chain uses TRBV6-4 with TRBJ1-6; maybe TRBD1 (5 bases). The CDR3 is made up of 19 amino acids. From germline, CDR1 is MRHNA and CDR2 SNTAGT. The V end was cut by 0 bases, the J end by 0 bases, with 15 bases between. This CDR3 reads CASSDSRQGLSSYNSPLHF. CDR3 nucleotides: TGTGCCAGCAGTGACTCGAGGCAGGGTTTGAGCTCCTATAATTCACCCCTCCACTTT.

Notes on this clone: Other nucleotide sequences from this sample produce the same CDR3. This chain uses TRBV6-5 with TRBJ2-7, with 7 bases aligning to TRBD2. J was trimmed by 2 bases and V by 0 bases; bases with no gene match: 4. The CDR3 covers 15 residues. In germline, CDR1 is MNHEY, CDR2 SVGAGI. CDR3 loop: CASSYSPGGPYEQYF. The CDR3 nucleotides are TGTGCCAGCAGTTACTCCCCGGGGGGACCCTACGAGCAGTACTTC.

The chain joins TRBV28 to TRBJ1-4; 8 bases map to TRBD1. After removal of 4 bases from V and 4 bases from J, the junction contained 8 bases not matched to a gene. Germline values: CDR1 MDHEN, CDR2 SYDVKM. The CDR3 loop spans 16 amino acids. CDR3 sequence: CASSYTGGVHNEKLFF. In nucleotides, the CDR3 is TGTGCCAGCAGTTATACAGGGGGGGTTCATAATGAAAAACTGTTTTTT.

The V gene is TRBV28, the J gene TRBJ2-3, with D possibly TRBD1 on 5 matching bases. This CDR3 is 15 amino acids long. Per the germline V gene, CDR1 is MDHEN and CDR2 is SYDVKM. The V gene lost 4 bases and the J gene lost 1 base, with 12 bases spanning the gap. The CDR3 region is CASSSPDIGTDTQYF. The CDR3 DNA reads TGTGCCAGCAGTTCACCGGACATCGGCACAGATACGCAGTATTTT.

The chain uses TRBV28 and TRBJ1-1, with 7 bases aligning to TRBD1. This CDR3 contains 15 residues. The V and J ends lost 6 bases and 2 bases, in that order; junction bases with no gene match: 9. The germline CDR1 and CDR2 sequences are MDHEN and SYDVKM. As DNA, the CDR3 is TGTGCCAGCAGGCCCCCTCGGACAGGTAACACTGAAGCTTTCTTT. Residues: CASRPPRTGNTEAFF.